This T cell receptor beta chain was identified in a study of brain metastases from non-small cell lung cancer. Overall study results and limits: In 50% to 80% of brain metastases, T-cell clones were expanded compared with matched primary tumors. Compared with primary tumors, brain metastases showed less T-cell infiltration. Brain metastases shared most TCR repertoire with primaries, with sparse T cells.

The data were produced by immunoSEQ multiplex PCR, yet TCRdb's version contains in-frame clones alone and is incomplete. This sample has more than 2,500 clones; roughly 80% occur once, and the top ten carry about 18%. Germline CDR1 is WNHNN and CDR2 is SYGVQD (reference sequence). V was clipped by 2 bases and J by 5 bases, with 12 bases between them. The length of the CDR3 is 14 residues. For this clone: Its antigen is currently unknown.

The sequence was collected from a donor aged 40 or older with non-small cell lung cancer. Sequencing was done on a sample of primary lung tumor tissue. This chain uses TRBV10-1 with TRBJ1-1, with no clear D. This chain's CDR3 is CASSERGANTEAFF. The CDR3 region has the DNA TGCGCCAGCAGTGAGCGGGGAGCAAATACTGAAGCTTTCTTT.